These T cell receptor beta chains were read from a single sample in a study of T cell changes during pregnancy in multiple sclerosis. Generated by immunoSEQ multiplex PCR, the TCRdb table keeps only in-frame clones and is missing some. The sample consists of more than 85,000 clones, about 94% of them appearing once. The sequencing here drew on peripheral blood, taken in the third trimester of pregnancy. Receptors were obtained from a female donor in good health, enrolled as a control in a pregnancy study. Each CDR3 is given with its conserved first and last residue. The order of the fields is clone size, V gene, J gene, D gene, CDR3 DNA, CDR3 protein. The D gene is left open where the match is weak. Size is stated for part of the rows, as once, few or many counts, or as a class when the clone is expanded.

clone_size: .; v_call: TRBV19; j_call: TRBJ2-1; d_call: TRBD2; cdr3_nt: TGTGCCAGTAGTATCTTTGGGGGAGGGATCAATGAGCAGTTCTTC; cdr3_aa: CASSIFGGGINEQFF
clone_size: once; v_call: TRBV6-5; j_call: TRBJ2-5; d_call: TRBD2; cdr3_nt: TGTGCCAGCAGTTACTCTTTCGGGGGAGGGAAAGAGACCCAGTACTTC; cdr3_aa: CASSYSFGGGKETQYF
clone_size: .; v_call: TRBV6-1; j_call: TRBJ2-1; d_call: .; cdr3_nt: TGTGCCAGCAGTGGGGGACAATGGGACAATGAGCAGTTCTTC; cdr3_aa: CASSGGQWDNEQFF
clone_size: .; v_call: TRBV7-9; j_call: TRBJ2-7; d_call: .; cdr3_nt: TGTGCCAGCAGCTTAGGCAGGGACTCCTACGAGCAGTACTTC; cdr3_aa: CASSLGRDSYEQYF
clone_size: once; v_call: TRBV19; j_call: TRBJ2-7; d_call: .; cdr3_nt: TGTGCCAGTAGTATAGAGCCGGGCTACGAGCAGTACTTC; cdr3_aa: CASSIEPGYEQYF
clone_size: .; v_call: TRBV6-1; j_call: TRBJ2-7; d_call: .; cdr3_nt: TGTGCCAGCAGTGAAGACCCTCTGGGGGCCGGGACGGGGACCACCTACGAGCAGTACTTC; cdr3_aa: CASSEDPLGAGTGTTYEQYF
clone_size: .; v_call: TRBV5-4; j_call: TRBJ2-1; d_call: TRBD1; cdr3_nt: TGTGCCAGCAGCTTGGCCACAGGGGGTTACAATGAGCAGTTCTTC; cdr3_aa: CASSLATGGYNEQFF
clone_size: once; v_call: TRBV19; j_call: TRBJ2-7; d_call: .; cdr3_nt: TGTGCCAGTAGTATCTGGGGCCGAACCTACGAGCAGTACTTC; cdr3_aa: CASSIWGRTYEQYF
clone_size: once; v_call: TRBV7-9; j_call: TRBJ2-5; d_call: .; cdr3_nt: TGTGCAGGGGGGGGCCGGTCGGGGCAAGAGACCCAGTACTTC; cdr3_aa: CAGGGRSGQETQYF
clone_size: .; v_call: TRBV5-8; j_call: TRBJ1-2; d_call: TRBD1; cdr3_nt: TGTGCCAGCAGCTACGGGACAGTGGTTGGCTACACCTTC; cdr3_aa: CASSYGTVVGYTF
clone_size: .; v_call: TRBV6-6; j_call: TRBJ2-1; d_call: TRBD1; cdr3_nt: TGTGCCAGCAGTTCCGCCTCAGGGGGTACCCGTGAGCAGTTCTTC; cdr3_aa: CASSSASGGTREQFF
clone_size: once; v_call: TRBV5-1; j_call: TRBJ2-1; d_call: .; cdr3_nt: TGCGCCAGCAGCTTGTACGCGGGACACAATGAGCAGTTCTTC; cdr3_aa: CASSLYAGHNEQFF
clone_size: .; v_call: TRBV12-1; j_call: TRBJ2-7; d_call: .; cdr3_nt: TGTGCCAGCAGCTTTTGGCTCGGAGCTCCCAGCGACGAGCAGTACTTC; cdr3_aa: CASSFWLGAPSDEQYF
clone_size: once; v_call: TRBV18; j_call: TRBJ1-4; d_call: .; cdr3_nt: TGTGCCAGCTCACAGAGGGGACCACAGGGATCAACTAATGAAAAACTGTTTTTT; cdr3_aa: CASSQRGPQGSTNEKLFF
clone_size: .; v_call: TRBV27; j_call: TRBJ2-1; d_call: .; cdr3_nt: TGTGCCAGCAGAAAGACTCCGAGCTCCTACAATGAGCAGTTCTTC; cdr3_aa: CASRKTPSSYNEQFF
clone_size: .; v_call: TRBV5-4; j_call: TRBJ2-3; d_call: TRBD2; cdr3_nt: TGTGCCAGCAGCTTGGGTATAAGCGGGAGGGCCGGGGGCACAGATACGCAGTATTTT; cdr3_aa: CASSLGISGRAGGTDTQYF
clone_size: .; v_call: TRBV4-1; j_call: TRBJ2-7; d_call: TRBD1; cdr3_nt: TGCGCCAGCAGAAGAACAGGGGATCTAGGCGAGCAGTACTTC; cdr3_aa: CASRRTGDLGEQYF
clone_size: .; v_call: TRBV18; j_call: TRBJ2-7; d_call: TRBD2; cdr3_nt: TGTGCCAGCTCACCATTAGCTGGACTAGCGGGAGAATATCCCGAGCAGTACTTC; cdr3_aa: CASSPLAGLAGEYPEQYF
clone_size: once; v_call: TRBV5-1; j_call: TRBJ2-1; d_call: .; cdr3_nt: TGCGCCAGCAGCTACGGACAGAACAATGAGCAGTTCTTC; cdr3_aa: CASSYGQNNEQFF
clone_size: .; v_call: TRBV2; j_call: TRBJ1-3; d_call: .; cdr3_nt: TGTGCCAGCAGTGACAAGTCCCTGAGCTCTGGAAACACCATATATTTT; cdr3_aa: CASSDKSLSSGNTIYF
clone_size: .; v_call: TRBV29-1; j_call: TRBJ2-7; d_call: TRBD1; cdr3_nt: TGCAGCGTTGGGAGCAGGGGGCTCTACGAGCAGTACTTC; cdr3_aa: CSVGSRGLYEQYF
clone_size: .; v_call: TRBV7-9; j_call: TRBJ1-4; d_call: .; cdr3_nt: TGTGCCAGTACCCCCAGGGAGGCTCCCAATGAAAAACTGTTTTTT; cdr3_aa: CASTPREAPNEKLFF
clone_size: .; v_call: TRBV2; j_call: TRBJ1-5; d_call: TRBD1; cdr3_nt: TGTGCCAGCAGTACCGACAGGGTAGGTGGTCAGCCCCAGCATTTT; cdr3_aa: CASSTDRVGGQPQHF
clone_size: .; v_call: TRBV7-7; j_call: TRBJ2-5; d_call: .; cdr3_nt: TGTGCTAGCAGCTTAGGCAAGGGGCAAGAGACCCAGTACTTC; cdr3_aa: CASSLGKGQETQYF
clone_size: .; v_call: TRBV2; j_call: TRBJ2-3; d_call: TRBD2; cdr3_nt: TGTGCCAGCAGTAAATTTTCCGGGCTAGCGGGAGGTTGGGGGGGCACAGATACGCAGTATTTT; cdr3_aa: CASSKFSGLAGGWGGTDTQYF
clone_size: .; v_call: TRBV7-6; j_call: TRBJ2-7; d_call: .; cdr3_nt: TGTGCCAGCAGCTTATATGCGGCGGTTGACGAGCAGTACTTC; cdr3_aa: CASSLYAAVDEQYF
clone_size: .; v_call: TRBV5-1; j_call: TRBJ2-5; d_call: TRBD2; cdr3_nt: TGCGCCAGCAGCTTGGTTGGCGGGAGCGTAATGGAGACCCAGTACTTC; cdr3_aa: CASSLVGGSVMETQYF
clone_size: .; v_call: TRBV7-2; j_call: TRBJ1-4; d_call: TRBD1; cdr3_nt: TGTGCCAGCAGCTTAGCGTCGGACAGGCCAAAAGGGAAACTGTTTTTT; cdr3_aa: CASSLASDRPKGKLFF